This TCR beta chain was observed in a study of identical twins. A few counts support this clonotype. The antigen is unknown. General observations from the study: Fewer insertions marked abundant cord blood beta clonotypes; young adult naive trended weakly, memory not at all.

Germline V gives CDR1 DFQATT, CDR2 SNEGSKA (reference sequence). Trimming pared 7 bases from V and 9 bases from J, leaving 14 bases between. CDR3 length: 11 residues. TCRdb re-analysed the 5' RACE reads in MiXCR, keeping a single row per CDR3 protein. The sample shows about 720,000 distinct CDR3 sequences, around a sixth of them seen only once. The data also belong to a second study, concerning T cells expressing NK-cell markers.

The source is a young woman in good health. The specimen was PBMCs. The genes are TRBV20-1 and TRBJ2-3; D unclear. CDR3 amino acids: CSGRRGGTQYF. The CDR3 DNA follows: TGCAGTGGACGGCGCGGTGGGACGCAGTATTTT.